The 13 T cell receptor beta chains reported below all come from one sample, sequenced in a study of human T cells and chemical hapten exposure. Time point: patch test 2, 6 weeks after DPC sensitization. Treatment specified: therapeutic diphenylcyclopropenone sensitization with weekly scalp DPC. TCRdb reprocessed the RACE reads via MiXCR and lists one record per CDR3 protein. The sample lists 350,000 to 400,000 distinct CDR3 sequences, nearly 6.5% occurring once. The sequencing here drew on whole blood, taken in connection with sensitization to the hapten diphenylcyclopropenone (DPC). These receptor sequences come from a woman younger than 30 with alopecia areata. Some clones in this sample may be carry-over from other donors' samples.

CDR3 nucleotide sequence: TGTGCCACCAGTGAGACCGGGGAGCTGTTTTTT. Protein product: CATSETGELFF. The chain has TRBV24-1 and TRBJ2-2; unclear D gene. CDR1 and CDR2 (germline): KGHDR, SFDVKD. Trimming cost V 4 bases and J 5 bases, with 1 base left between them. This CDR3 has 11 residues.

This clonotype showed up just a few times. For the CDR3, the DNA is TGTGCCAGCAGCCACGGGGGTTTCCCTGGGGCCAACGTCCTGACTTTC. This sequence encodes CASSHGGFPGANVLTF. The rearrangement joins TRBV2 to TRBJ2-6, with a possible D match to TRBD2 (6 bases). V shed 6 bases and J shed 2 bases, with 14 bases lying between them. The germline gives CDR1 SNHLY, CDR2 FYNNEI. This CDR3 has 16 amino acids.

This clonotype was detected a few times. The chain joins TRBV12-3 or TRBV12-4 to TRBJ1-1, with TRBD1 as a possible D gene (5 bases). The germline V and J ends were trimmed by 3 bases and 3 bases, with 14 bases remaining between them. The length of the CDR3 is 15 residues. The CDR3 DNA follows: TGTGCCAGCAGTTTTGAGGGGTCGGGAGACACTGAAGCTTTCTTT. This sequence encodes CASSFEGSGDTEAFF.

The V gene is TRBV28, the J gene TRBJ2-7; D might be TRBD2 (7 bases). V shed 7 bases and J shed 2 bases, with 18 bases lying between them. Germline values: CDR1 MDHEN, CDR2 SYDVKM. This CDR3 comprises 15 residues. The CDR3 here is CASTKGGGYPYEQYF. Written as DNA, the CDR3 is TGTGCCAGCACCAAAGGGGGGGGATATCCCTACGAGCAGTACTTC. Complete variable domain (other parts from reference TRBV28 and TRBJ2-7): DVKVTQSSRYLVKRTGEKVFLECVQDMDHENMFWYRQDPGLGLRLIYFSYDVKMKEKGDIPEGYSVSREKKERFSLILESASTNQTSMYLCASTKGGGYPYEQYFGPGTRLTVT.

The table lists this clonotype with a few counts. The DNA for the CDR3 is TGCGCCAGCAGCTCGGAGTCGGGCTACGCTGAAGCTTTCTTT. It encodes CASSSESGYAEAFF. V usage is TRBV5-1 and J usage is TRBJ1-1, with D unclear. Germline-derived CDR1 and CDR2 are SGHRS and YFSETQ. The CDR3 length is 14 residues. Trimming removed 3 bases from V and 6 bases from J, with 15 bases in between.

At least ten counts were recorded for this clonotype. The V call is TRBV3-1, the J call TRBJ1-1, with D hard to call. The V end was cut by 4 bases, the J end by 5 bases, with 8 bases between. The CDR3 is 12 amino acids. The germline V gene has CDR1 LGHDT and CDR2 YNNKEL (reference sequence). CDR3 in DNA: TGTGCCAGCAGCCCACCCGTAACTGAAGCTTTCTTT. As protein: CASSPPVTEAFF.

CDR3 in DNA: TGTGCCAGCAGCCTGGCAGGGGGCTACAATCAGCCCCAGCATTTT. Protein: CASSLAGGYNQPQHF. This sequence joins TRBV7-2 and TRBJ1-5, with 8 bases fitting TRBD1. The V gene's germline CDR1 is SGHTA and CDR2 FQGNSA. J was trimmed by 3 bases and V by 5 bases; bases with no gene match: 6. The CDR3 runs 15 residues.

This clonotype was counted a few times. V usage is TRBV25-1 and J usage is TRBJ2-3; D might be TRBD1 (6 bases). Germline values: CDR1 MGHDK, CDR2 SYGVNS. This CDR3 comprises 14 residues. Trimming cost V 6 bases and J 3 bases, with 13 bases left between them. The CDR3 region has the DNA TGTGCCAGCAGATTGACAGGAGCTACAGATACGCAGTATTTT. It yields the protein CASRLTGATDTQYF.

This clonotype was detected many times. For the CDR3, the DNA is TGTGCCAGCAGTTCCAGGGGCCAACACCAGCATTTT. The encoded protein is CASSSRGQHQHF. The V call is TRBV6-5, the J call TRBJ1-5; tentative D call: TRBD1 (6 bases). The germline V gene has CDR1 MNHEY and CDR2 SVGAGI. Trimming removed 4 bases at V and 12 bases at J, with 13 bases between. The CDR3 has 12 amino acids.

The chain employs TRBV18 and TRBJ1-5; TRBD1 is a possible D gene (6 bases). Between the trimmed V and J ends, which lost 6 bases and 0 bases, there was a span of 15 bases. This CDR3 comprises 16 residues. Germline V lookup: CDR1 KGHSH, CDR2 LQKENI. This CDR3 is CASSLSTGNSNQPQHF. The CDR3 bases are TGTGCCAGCTCCCTCTCTACAGGGAATAGCAATCAGCCCCAGCATTTT.

This clonotype was picked up many times. The chain has TRBV28 and TRBJ1-2; D perhaps matches TRBD1 (6 bases). The germline V gene encodes CDR1 MDHEN and CDR2 SYDVKM. V was shortened by 5 bases and J by 8 bases, with 18 bases between the two germline ends. The CDR3 has 14 amino acids. In DNA, the CDR3 is TGTGCCAGCAGTAACGCCGGGACATGGAGGGGCTACACCTTC. Translated: CASSNAGTWRGYTF.

V gene TRBV27 combines with J gene TRBJ2-7; TRBD2 matches at 13 bases. Germline trimming cut 6 bases from V and 2 bases from J; bases unmatched to any gene: 4. CDR1 and CDR2 (germline): MNHEY, SMNVEV (reference sequence). The CDR3 has 15 residues. The CDR3 DNA is TGTGCCAGCAGCTTGGGGACTAGCGGGACCTACGAGCAGTACTTC. The encoded protein is CASSLGTSGTYEQYF.

There are many counts of this clonotype. The chain links TRBV5-1 to TRBJ2-7; TRBD2 matches 7 bases. Germline CDR1 reads SGHRS; CDR2 reads YFSETQ. This CDR3 is built from 13 residues. J gave up 4 bases and V 3 bases, and 4 bases lay outside the gene matches. The CDR3 is CASSYGGSYEQYF. For the CDR3, the DNA is TGCGCCAGCAGCTACGGGGGGTCGTACGAGCAGTACTTC.